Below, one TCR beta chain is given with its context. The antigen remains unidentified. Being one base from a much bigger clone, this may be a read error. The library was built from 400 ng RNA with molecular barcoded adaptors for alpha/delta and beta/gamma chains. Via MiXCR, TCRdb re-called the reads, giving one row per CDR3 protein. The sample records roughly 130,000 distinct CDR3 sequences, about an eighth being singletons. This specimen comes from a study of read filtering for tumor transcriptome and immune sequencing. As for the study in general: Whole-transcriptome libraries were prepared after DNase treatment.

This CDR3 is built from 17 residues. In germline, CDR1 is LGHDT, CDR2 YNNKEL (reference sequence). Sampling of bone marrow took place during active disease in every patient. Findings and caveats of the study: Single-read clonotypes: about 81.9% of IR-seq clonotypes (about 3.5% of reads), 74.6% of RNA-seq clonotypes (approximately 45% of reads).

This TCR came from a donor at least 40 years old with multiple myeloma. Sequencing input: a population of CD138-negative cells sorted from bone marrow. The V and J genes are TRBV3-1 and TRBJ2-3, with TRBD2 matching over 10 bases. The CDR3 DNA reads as TGTGCCAGCAGCCCTTCGGAGAGGAGCGGGAGGGCCGATACGCGGTATTTT. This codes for CASSPSERSGRADTRYF.